These 28 T cell receptor beta chains originate from one sample sequenced in a study of T-cell memory formation after mild COVID-19. TCRdb re-derived calls from the 5' RACE reads in MiXCR, one entry per CDR3 protein. Here the sample spans 310,000 or so distinct CDR3 sequences, less than 20% being singletons. Sequenced material: PBMCs or a T cell subset sorted from them (not recorded which). The receptors shown here come from a man younger than 35 who had mild COVID-19 (a few samples of this study predate the infection). Cell type and time point are not known.

This chain joins TRBV6-4 and TRBJ2-4, with D maybe TRBD1 (5 bases). CDR3 size: 15 residues. Per the germline V gene, CDR1 is MRHNA and CDR2 is SNTAGT. V gave up 4 bases and J gave up 0 bases, with 10 bases separating them. CDR3: CASSAGMGAKNIQYF. CDR3 DNA: TGTGCCAGCAGTGCAGGGATGGGAGCCAAAAACATTCAGTACTTC.

This clonotype was counted a few times. This rearrangement joins TRBV18 to TRBJ1-6; possible D gene TRBD1, 6 bases. CDR1 KGHSH and CDR2 LQKENI come from the germline V gene. Trimming cost V 5 bases and J 5 bases, with 10 bases left between them. There are 14 residues in the CDR3. Written as DNA, the CDR3 is TGTGCCAGCTCAGATCGACAGGATAATTCACCCCTCCACTTT. Its translation is CASSDRQDNSPLHF.

This clonotype was detected many times. The chain links TRBV7-9 to TRBJ2-5; 10 bases are shared with TRBD1. The germline CDR1 and CDR2 sequences are SEHNR and FQNEAQ (reference sequence). The CDR3 is 15 amino acids. Trimming removed 5 bases from V and 3 bases from J; junction bases left unmatched: 6. CDR3 in amino acids: CASSGTGTGEETQYF. CDR3 coding DNA: TGTGCCAGCAGCGGAACCGGGACAGGGGAAGAGACCCAGTACTTC.

This clonotype was detected only a few times. The chain joins TRBV15 to TRBJ2-5; TRBD1 matches at 9 bases. The CDR3 runs 16 residues. Germline V gene lookup returns CDR1 LNHNV and CDR2 YYDKDF (reference sequence). V was clipped by 3 bases and J by 0 bases; unmatched bases: 5. In DNA form, the CDR3 reads TGTGCCACCAGCAGCGCAGACAGGGGGTACCAAGAGACCCAGTACTTC. Translating gives CATSSADRGYQETQYF.

The chain carries TRBV5-4 and TRBJ2-1; TRBD2 aligns across 10 bases. Losses at the gene ends were 3 bases for V and 3 bases for J; bases not matched to a gene: 6. Germline CDR1 SGHNT, CDR2 YYREEE (reference sequence). The CDR3 covers 16 residues. The CDR3 coding sequence is TGTGCCAGCAGCTCCGTAGCGGGGGGCAGCTACAATGAGCAGTTCTTC. It encodes CASSSVAGGSYNEQFF.

The chain joins TRBV4-1 to TRBJ2-7; 8 bases match TRBD1. The V segment lost 0 bases and the J segment 4 bases; nucleotides outside the gene matches: 8. The CDR3 has 16 amino acids. Germline values: CDR1 MGHRA, CDR2 YSYEKL. CDR3 amino acids: CASSQEDRALMYEQYF. Written as DNA, the CDR3 is TGCGCCAGCAGCCAAGAGGACAGGGCGCTTATGTACGAGCAGTACTTC.

The chain links TRBV9 to TRBJ2-5; D may match TRBD1 or TRBD2 (5 bases each). Trimming took off 4 bases at V and 2 bases at J, with 12 bases between the two ends. Germline assignment: CDR1 SGDLS and CDR2 YYNGEE. The CDR3 totals 14 residues. CDR3: CASSPGRRQETQYF. CDR3 DNA sequence: TGTGCCAGCAGCCCGGGACGACGACAAGAGACCCAGTACTTC.

The genes are TRBV4-2 and TRBJ2-7; 12 bases match TRBD2. Trimming cost V 4 bases and J 4 bases; bases outside gene matches: 5. Looked up from germline, CDR1 is LGHNA and CDR2 is YNFKEQ. The CDR3 extends over 15 amino acids. CDR3 sequence: CASSPLTSGGYEQYF. The CDR3 DNA sequence: TGTGCCAGCAGCCCCCTAACTAGCGGGGGGTACGAGCAGTACTTC.

This clonotype has at least ten counts. The rearrangement uses TRBV5-5 and TRBJ2-7; D unresolved. Trimming shortened V by 0 bases and J by 3 bases, and 4 bases separated the two germline ends. This CDR3 region has 12 residues. Germline V lookup: CDR1 SGHKS, CDR2 YYEKEE (reference sequence). The CDR3 DNA reads as TGTGCCAGCAGCTTGGTCAACTACGAGCAGTACTTC. Protein: CASSLVNYEQYF.

The rearrangement joins TRBV29-1 to TRBJ1-2; possibly TRBD1 for D (5 bases). This CDR3 has 11 amino acids. The germline CDR1 and CDR2 sequences are SQVTM and ANQGSEA. V lost 3 bases and J lost 4, with 6 bases in between. The DNA of the CDR3 is TGCAGCGTTGAGAGGGGCTATGGCTACACCTTC. It is translated as CSVERGYGYTF.

This clonotype was seen a few times. The chain is built from TRBV7-6 and TRBJ2-7; no reliable D call. The CDR3 runs to 15 residues. Germline V gene sequence: CDR1 SGHVS, CDR2 FNYEAQ. V was cut by 6 bases and J by 3 bases, with 18 bases left in between. Here the CDR3 reads CASSPGEWGFYEQYF. The CDR3 DNA reads TGTGCCAGCAGTCCCGGTGAGTGGGGATTCTACGAGCAGTACTTC.

In this sample, this clonotype turned up a few times. This chain connects TRBV12-3 or TRBV12-4 to TRBJ2-7, with D maybe TRBD2 (5 bases). Trimming left V 0 bases short and J 6 bases short, with 12 bases between. CDR3 length: 14 amino acids. This CDR3 reads CASSLAGGSGEQYF. The CDR3 DNA sequence: TGTGCCAGCAGTTTAGCCGGCGGGTCCGGCGAGCAGTACTTC.

This clonotype was seen many times. J is TRBJ1-2 and V is TRBV4-1; 8 nucleotides line up with TRBD1. The J segment lost 6 bases and the V segment lost 1 base, leaving 4 bases of the junction unmatched. The CDR3 extends over 14 amino acids. Germline V gene sequence: CDR1 MGHRA, CDR2 YSYEKL. CDR3 sequence reads: CASSQGMDRDGYTF. The CDR3, as DNA: TGCGCCAGCAGCCAAGGCATGGACAGGGATGGCTACACCTTC.

This rearrangement joins TRBV12-3 or TRBV12-4 to TRBJ2-5, with a weak D call TRBD2 (7 bases). This CDR3 spans 12 amino acids. Trimming removed 8 bases at V and 5 bases at J, with 12 bases between. The CDR3 DNA is TGTGCCAGCGGAGGGGGGGGTGAGACCCAGTACTTC. It is translated as CASGGGGETQYF.

This clonotype has a handful of counts. V gene TRBV7-8 combines with J gene TRBJ2-7, with no clear D. CDR1 is SGHVS, CDR2 FQNEAQ, per germline. The CDR3 totals 14 residues. The V end was cut by 1 base, the J end by 6 bases, with 13 bases between. The CDR3 nucleotides are TGTGCCAGCAGCTTAGGACCCGGAATCGGCGAGCAGTACGTC. Amino acids: CASSLGPGIGEQYV.

The chain is built from TRBV11-2 and TRBJ2-2; TRBD1 matches at 12 bases. The CDR3 runs to 17 residues. Germline V gene lookup returns CDR1 SGHAT and CDR2 FQNNGV. V lost 6 bases to trimming and J lost 5 bases; unmatched junction nucleotides: 10. The CDR3 here is CASSLRDRGRGTGELFF. The CDR3 nucleotides read TGTGCCAGCAGTCTCCGGGACAGGGGGCGCGGGACCGGGGAGCTGTTTTTT.

This clonotype has more than one count but fewer than ten. The chain combines TRBV4-3 with TRBJ2-5, with TRBD1 matching 10 bases. The CDR3 spans 15 residues. Germline V gives CDR1 LGHNA, CDR2 YSLEER. V shed 1 base and J 4 bases; nucleotides not matched to a gene: 3. Here the CDR3 reads CASSQGQGAGETQYF. DNA for the CDR3: TGCGCCAGCAGCCAAGGACAGGGGGCGGGAGAGACCCAGTACTTC.

This clonotype was recorded many times. V and J are TRBV18 and TRBJ2-3; no clear D. The CDR3 covers 11 residues. The V gene's germline CDR1 is KGHSH and CDR2 LQKENI. Trimming left V 3 bases short and J 6 bases short, with 4 bases between. The CDR3 region is CASSPSDTQYF. CDR3 in DNA: TGTGCCAGCTCACCGAGCGATACGCAGTATTTT.

This chain joins TRBV5-6 and TRBJ2-3; TRBD1 agrees at 7 bases. With V trimmed by 4 bases and J by 8 bases, 16 bases remained unmatched. Looked up from germline, CDR1 is SGHDT and CDR2 is YYEEEE. The CDR3 is made up of 16 amino acids. CDR3 sequence (DNA): TGTGCCAGCAGCGACTCCGGGACAGAGGCACGGGGTACGCAGTATTTT. Translating gives CASSDSGTEARGTQYF.

This clonotype was seen at least ten times. The chain couples TRBV11-1 to TRBJ1-2; possible D gene TRBD1, 6 bases. The CDR3 has 15 residues. Germline CDR1 reads SGHAT; CDR2 reads FQDESV (reference sequence). V lost 4 bases and J lost 0, with 12 bases in between. The CDR3 protein is CASSSLRDTNYGYTF. The CDR3 nucleotides read TGTGCCAGCAGCTCCCTCAGGGACACTAACTATGGCTACACCTTC.

The V call is TRBV3-1, the J call TRBJ1-1; D is unclear. The length of the CDR3 is 16 residues. Trimming stripped 4 bases from V and 5 bases from J, with 20 bases between. From germline, CDR1 is LGHDT and CDR2 YNNKEL (reference sequence). The DNA for the CDR3 is TGTGCCAGCAGCCCACCCCAGTGGAAGGGAGTGACTGAAGCTTTCTTT. Translation: CASSPPQWKGVTEAFF.

This clonotype has a handful of counts. This chain joins TRBV7-2 and TRBJ1-5; D unresolved. V shed 4 bases and J shed 2 bases, with 6 bases lying between them. Germline CDR1 reads SGHTA; CDR2 reads FQGNSA. The CDR3 totals 13 residues. CDR3 protein: CASSSNRNQPQHF. The CDR3 DNA sequence: TGTGCCAGCAGCTCGAATCGCAATCAGCCCCAGCATTTT.

Only a few counts were recorded for this clonotype. The chain couples TRBV6-2 or TRBV6-3 to TRBJ2-3, with 8 bases matching TRBD2. The trim removed 6 bases at V and 5 bases at J, leaving 7 bases unmatched. The CDR3 is made up of 14 amino acids. Germline assignment: CDR1 MNHEY and CDR2 SVGEGT. In DNA, the CDR3 is TGTGCCAGCAGGCGGGGGGCCAGGATAGATACGCAGTATTTT. Translated: CASRRGARIDTQYF.

This clonotype was counted many times. This chain links TRBV7-2 with TRBJ2-5; 11 bases are a match to TRBD1. V shed 5 bases and J 0 bases; nucleotides not matched to a gene: 5. The CDR3 contains 16 residues. Per germline, CDR1 SGHTA and CDR2 FQGNSA. The CDR3 loop is CASSPWTGGYQETQYF. CDR3 nucleotides: TGTGCCAGCAGCCCCTGGACAGGGGGCTACCAAGAGACCCAGTACTTC. Using reference TRBV7-2 and TRBJ2-5 for the parts outside the CDR3, the full variable domain is GAGVSQSPSNKVTEKGKDVELRCDPISGHTALYWYRQSLGQGLEFLIYFQGNSAPDKSGLPSDRFSAERTGGSVSTLTIQRTQQEDSAVYLCASSPWTGGYQETQYFGPGTRLLVL.

The rearrangement joins TRBV9 to TRBJ1-6; perhaps TRBD1 as D (5 bases). Trimming shortened V by 4 bases and J by 7 bases, and 9 bases separated the two germline ends. This CDR3 region has 13 residues. CDR1 and CDR2 (germline): SGDLS, YYNGEE. In DNA, the CDR3 is TGTGCCAGCAGCTCCCCAGGGAATTCACCCCTCCACTTT. Its protein product is CASSSPGNSPLHF.

This clonotype was found many times. This rearrangement joins TRBV5-1 to TRBJ2-2; TRBD1 agrees at 8 bases. The CDR3 sequence is 13 residues long. The V segment lost 3 bases and the J segment 6 bases; nucleotides outside the gene matches: 1. Per germline, CDR1 SGHRS and CDR2 YFSETQ. CDR3 coding DNA: TGCGCCAGCAGCTGGACAGGGCCCGGGGAGCTGTTTTTT. Translating gives CASSWTGPGELFF.

J is TRBJ2-1 and V is TRBV7-3, with D maybe TRBD2 (5 bases). The CDR3 totals 16 residues. Germline assignment: CDR1 SGHTA and CDR2 FQGTGA. V dropped 3 bases and J dropped 0 bases, with 12 bases sitting between them. CDR3 sequence reads: CASSLLGVSSYNEQFF. CDR3 in DNA: TGTGCCAGCAGCTTGTTGGGAGTCAGCTCCTACAATGAGCAGTTCTTC.

The chain is built from TRBV7-6 and TRBJ2-7; D is undetermined. Trimming pared 5 bases from V and 7 bases from J, leaving 18 bases between. Germline-derived CDR1 and CDR2 are SGHVS and FNYEAQ. The CDR3 totals 14 residues. The CDR3 here is CASSPLSGRSEQYF. As DNA, the CDR3 is TGTGCCAGCAGCCCCCTCAGTGGCCGGTCGGAGCAGTACTTC.